This TCR beta chain was identified during a study of cytomegalovirus exposure and HLA in healthy donors (dated by TCRdb to between 2016 and 2019). For context, the study as a whole: An earlier analysis of 587 of the donors reported about 260 Gb of sequence data and 95 million to 140 million unique TCR beta sequences obtained from around 180 million T cells. To predict cytomegalovirus infection status, the study combined high-throughput TCR immunosequencing, statistical association of individual TCRs with disease status, and machine learning. In a later analysis, previously published TCR beta repertoires from 550 to 750 donors were re-analyzed and high-resolution HLA genotyping was added so that TCR occurrence patterns could be studied. The study aimed to test whether signatures of past pathogen exposure could be identified by cataloging public T cell receptors. HLA typing included class I and class II loci at four-digit resolution. The later analysis used no new phenotypic data to find candidate immune exposures, relying instead on TCR beta sequences and their occurrence across donors. Among roughly 400 genotyped donors of the cohort, an average of approximately 240,000 unique TCR beta nucleotide sequences were sequenced per donor, roughly 18% of them non-productive. Every repertoire in the discovery cohort had been generated on one and the same sequencing platform. Roughly five DR-DQ haplotypes were handled as single units for association and clustering because linkage in the cohort was strong. In an earlier analysis of 500 to 650 of the donors, high-throughput TCR beta sequencing was used to judge whether each TCR beta V gene segment behaved as functional or pseudogenic. Of the roughly 410 genotyped donors, over 80% were placed in the genetic ancestry cluster associated with self-reported Caucasian donors. A later genetic analysis used genome-wide SNP genotypes for about three fifths of the roughly 700 donors, treating that subset as a discovery cohort. Donor age, sex, ethnicity and CMV serostatus were collected together with the repertoire data. Using immunosequencing, the study profiled T cell repertoires from 666 subjects and related those repertoires to cytomegalovirus serostatus. Typing coverage differed by locus: A, B, C, DRB1 and DQB1 were typed in about 629-640 donors, DQA1 in approximately 520, DPA1 in roughly 590, and DPB1 in 472. An early release that covered about 640 HLA-typed donors contained approximately 290 gigabases of sequencing data and tens of millions of unique TCR sequences. Besides the first cohort of some 670 subjects, a separate validation cohort made up of 120 different subjects was used. The study at large found these results: Cytomegalovirus status was reported to be diagnosed by the classifier with high specificity and sensitivity in both the original and validation cohorts. A total of 150 to 200 TCR beta chains were listed by the study as associated with cytomegalovirus. In an earlier analysis of about 540 of the donors, most TCR beta V segments were observed in productive rearrangements about 87% or about 30% of the time, broadly matching IMGT annotations. Compared with the approximately 670-donor mean, donors in an Asian-associated ancestry cluster had fewer N-insertions in productive TCRs, according to a later genetic analysis. An association between a missense DCLRE1C variant and V-gene and J-gene trimming of TCR beta chains was found in a later genetic analysis and replicated in an independent cohort. The sequencing pipeline was judged likely to have produced a cluster of highly shared sequence variants as a technical artifact. Specific HLA alleles were associated with 18,000 or so TCR beta sequences at a false discovery rate of 0.05 in a later analysis. Correlated functional status among segregating V segments might reflect linkage disequilibrium, but an unknown experimental factor could not be ruled out. When HLA alleles, especially DR and DQ, strongly co-occurred, TCR associations were difficult to assign to individual alleles. According to a later analysis, TCR association rates differed among HLA loci, with DRB1 alleles showing the most associated TCRs and HLA-C alleles showing the fewest. For the cohort, immune exposure information was limited to CMV serostatus. While some public TCRs were present in many individuals, most TCR sequences turned up only very rarely across donors. It was suggested by the authors that the approach could potentially be generalized to other disease states and immunological phenotypes. A further reported finding was that TCR beta sequences accurately predicted the HLA-A and HLA-B alleles for most subjects in the first cohort. Because counts were too low, seventeen rarely observed V segments, including chromosome 9 orphons, were excluded from the earlier analysis of around 640 of the donors. Only TCR beta chains were sequenced in this cohort, and the absence of alpha or paired-chain data limited detectable features. A few of the identified cytomegalovirus-associated TCR beta chains were confirmed in vitro to be specific for cytomegalovirus antigens. In a later analysis, HLA-associated TCR beta chains showed more clonal expansion and lower generation probabilities than non-associated chains that were equally common. According to a later analysis, parvovirus B19, influenza, CMV and Epstein-Barr virus appeared linked to several top co-occurrence clusters. Presence/absence analyses assumed roughly uniform sequencing depth across donors, an assumption that may not hold. Because HLA typing was unavailable for some donors at each locus, only the typed subset was used in association tests. In a later analysis, most CMV-associated TCR beta chains were found to appear HLA-restricted, with HLA associations seemingly driven largely by CMV exposure.

This clone was seen just once. Its target antigen remains unknown. No quality values exist for individual bases; no much larger clone is one base distant. To prepare the library, the immunoSEQ multiplex PCR assay was applied. For the multiplex PCR, a mixture combining 60 forward primers for TCR Vbeta segments and 13 reverse primers for TCR Jbeta segments was used. The CDR3 region of rearranged TCR beta genes was amplified from genomic DNA with a multiplex PCR assay. Amplified TCR beta libraries were sequenced as 87-base-pair reads on the Illumina HiSeq System. Regarding the original processing steps: In a later analysis, some 80 million unique TCR beta chains were counted across the approximately 640 repertoires, and about 10 million of these chains were shared by at least two donors. Raw reads were error-corrected and collapsed into unique sequences with a nearest-neighbor algorithm that merged closely related sequences to remove PCR and sequencing errors. Alignment of CDR3 sequences to IMGT reference sequences was used to assign V, D and J gene segments. For a sequence to be retained, a match of at least six nucleotides to both a V gene segment and a J gene segment was required. A rearrangement counted as productive if the CDR3 had no stop codons and remained in frame with V and J, and every other rearrangement counted as non-productive. CDR3 was defined according to IMGT convention as the region running from the second conserved V-encoded cysteine to the conserved J-encoded phenylalanine. Sequences without an unambiguous match to a single V gene segment were excluded from the earlier analysis of a few hundred of the donors. An earlier analysis of over 450 of the donors classified V segments as functional when productive rearrangements were above 56.7% and as segregating when the standard deviation between donors was above 5%. To diagnose cytomegalovirus status from the catalog of TCR beta chain sequences, a statistical classification framework was built. V and J gene assignment, in a later analysis, came from comparing TCR nucleotide sequences with IMGT/GENE-DB human TR gene sequences. A later analysis assigned CDR3 sequences and most-parsimonious VDJ recombination scenarios with the TCRdist pipeline. In a later analysis, each TCR beta chain was defined by its CDR3 amino acid sequence together with its V-gene family, and reads lacking a unique V-gene family were excluded. To address suspected cross-contamination and a sequencing artifact, a later analysis removed several hundred highly shared, low-generation-probability nucleotide sequences. A later analysis calculated a clonal expansion index for each public chain from normalized within-repertoire ranks of inferred template counts. Generation probabilities in a later analysis came from a VDJ recombination model fitted to out-of-frame rearrangements, and those results were checked against IGoR. In a later analysis, TCR-TCR, TCR-HLA and TCR-CMV co-occurrence was scored with hypergeometric tests, and a repertoire-size bias correction was applied to TCR pairs. False discovery rates were estimated in a later analysis by permuting HLA or CMV assignments 20 times. In a later analysis, co-occurring TCRs were grouped using DBSCAN, with TCRdist sequence similarity added in when clustering inside HLA-allele-positive subsets. Repertoires with fewer than 30,000 or more than 120,000 public chains, plus five repertoires with anomalous nucleotide sharing, were excluded from co-occurrence clustering. Held by TCRdb, this immuneACCESS table contains in-frame sequences only and omits some clones. Under half of the omission traces to an unresolved V gene where checked; the cause of the rest is unknown. V and J calls and clone size come straight from that table; D and trimming were deduced from the DNA. Recorded for this sample are approximately 140,000 clones; about 78% of them occurred a single time. Of the sample, around 2.6% is held by the ten largest clones.

In total, over 600 healthy bone marrow donors made up the cohort. Cohort members were all nominally healthy when sampled, although unrecorded immune exposures were likely present. CMV serostatus was positive for about 290 and negative for about half of the roughly 670 cohort members, and was not recorded for this donor. A peripheral blood sample was provided by each donor, and peripheral blood mononuclear cells were used for TCR beta sequencing. The Qiagen DNeasy Blood Extraction Kit was used to extract genomic DNA from the blood cell samples. The sample was PBMCs. This receptor was identified in a human donor in good health.

The nucleotide sequence reads as follows: TGTGCCAGCAGTACCCGTGGGGCCTATGGCTACACCTTC. Its translation reads: CASSTRGAYGYTF. The chain uses TRBV28 and TRBJ1-2; TRBD1 is a possible D gene, resting on 5 matching bases. The CDR3 holds 13 amino acids from the cysteine to the phenylalanine. The read is trimmed to its CDR3 DNA, 39 bases read in frame from base 1. Between the V and J ends, shortened by 5 bases and 4 bases respectively, the junction contains 11 bases. The germline V gene gives CDR1 as MDHEN and CDR2 as SYDVKM.